Sequencing of this T cell receptor (beta chain) was carried out in a study of T cell responses to AZD1222 COVID-19 vaccine. Generated by immunoSEQ multiplex PCR, the TCRdb table keeps only in-frame clones and is missing some. The top ten clones hold 2.8% of a sample with 120,000 or so clones, 91% of them seen once. V lost 0 bases, J lost 7 bases, and 13 bases lay in between. The CDR3 runs 15 residues. Germline CDR1 is SGHTA and CDR2 is FQGNSA. Sequenced here: peripheral blood, sampled on day 0 of AZD1222 vaccination. The V call is TRBV7-2, the J call TRBJ1-5; D not resolved. This TCR was sampled from an adult in good health. Here the CDR3 reads CASSLAGGQAQPQHF. For the CDR3, the DNA is TGTGCCAGCAGCTTAGCCGGCGGTCAGGCCCAGCCCCAGCATTTT.